The clone carrying this T cell receptor beta chain has just one count. After removal of 4 bases from V and 2 bases from J, the junction contained 5 bases not matched to a gene. Germline lookup yields CDR1 SGHDT and CDR2 YYEEEE. The CDR3 covers 15 residues. As originally analysed: For nucleated cells, counts were estimated from reference gene primer amplification. Measured with immunoSEQ multiplex PCR; TCRdb has only the in-frame clones, and not every one. V, J and clone size are those of that table, while D and trimming were read from the DNA. The sample includes about 120,000 clones, about 85% seen only once; the top ten take approximately 1.5%. The sample belongs to a study of blood T cell repertoires in COVID-19. The wider study: The United States, Italy and Spain were the sources of the acute and convalescent COVID-19 samples. T cells, B-cell-depleted T cells, or PBMCs supplied cDNA or gDNA.

This TCR was sampled from a man aged 35 to 55 with acute or convalescent COVID-19. V usage is TRBV5-6 and J usage is TRBJ2-1; 8 bases fit TRBD2. Sequenced: peripheral blood. The CDR3, as DNA: TGTGCCAGCAGCCCCGCGGGGGGCCCCTACAATGAGCAGTTCTTC. Its protein product is CASSPAGGPYNEQFF. The full variable domain, with the rest looked up from reference TRBV5-6 and TRBJ2-1, is DAGVTQSPTHLIKTRGQQVTLRCSPKSGHDTVSWYQQALGQGPQFIFQYYEEEERQRGNFPDRFSGHQFPNYSSELNVNALLLGDSALYLCASSPAGGPYNEQFFGPGTRLTVL.